This T cell receptor (beta chain) was obtained from a study of CD8 T cells in ankylosing spondylitis. Scientists made TCR beta libraries using quantitative 5'-RACE with molecular barcodes. TCRdb fed the 5' RACE reads into MiXCR, producing one record per CDR3 protein. This table has a few hundred thousand distinct CDR3 sequences, under 25% appearing once. The length of the CDR3 is 15 residues. V gave up 1 base and J gave up 1 base, with 10 bases separating them. Germline V lookup: CDR1 SEHNR, CDR2 FQNEAQ (reference sequence). Notes on the study in general: Characteristic, it appeared, of ankylosing spondylitis blood was a TCR beta motif of roughly eight highly homologous variants. Disease-linked clones reportedly showed significant enrichment in matched ankylosing spondylitis synovial fluid. A CD8+ phenotype characterized the disease-linked clones, which were relatively rare in peripheral blood.

This clonotype appeared many times. Its specificity is not known. The sequenced sample was blood, either unsorted or a sorted T cell fraction (not recorded which). The source of this sequence is a male donor with ankylosing spondylitis. The rearrangement uses TRBV7-9 and TRBJ1-1; D is possibly TRBD1 (5 bases). The CDR3 DNA reads TGTGCCAGCAGCTTAGGGTGGGGCGCGAACACTGAAGCTTTCTTT. It codes for CASSLGWGANTEAFF.